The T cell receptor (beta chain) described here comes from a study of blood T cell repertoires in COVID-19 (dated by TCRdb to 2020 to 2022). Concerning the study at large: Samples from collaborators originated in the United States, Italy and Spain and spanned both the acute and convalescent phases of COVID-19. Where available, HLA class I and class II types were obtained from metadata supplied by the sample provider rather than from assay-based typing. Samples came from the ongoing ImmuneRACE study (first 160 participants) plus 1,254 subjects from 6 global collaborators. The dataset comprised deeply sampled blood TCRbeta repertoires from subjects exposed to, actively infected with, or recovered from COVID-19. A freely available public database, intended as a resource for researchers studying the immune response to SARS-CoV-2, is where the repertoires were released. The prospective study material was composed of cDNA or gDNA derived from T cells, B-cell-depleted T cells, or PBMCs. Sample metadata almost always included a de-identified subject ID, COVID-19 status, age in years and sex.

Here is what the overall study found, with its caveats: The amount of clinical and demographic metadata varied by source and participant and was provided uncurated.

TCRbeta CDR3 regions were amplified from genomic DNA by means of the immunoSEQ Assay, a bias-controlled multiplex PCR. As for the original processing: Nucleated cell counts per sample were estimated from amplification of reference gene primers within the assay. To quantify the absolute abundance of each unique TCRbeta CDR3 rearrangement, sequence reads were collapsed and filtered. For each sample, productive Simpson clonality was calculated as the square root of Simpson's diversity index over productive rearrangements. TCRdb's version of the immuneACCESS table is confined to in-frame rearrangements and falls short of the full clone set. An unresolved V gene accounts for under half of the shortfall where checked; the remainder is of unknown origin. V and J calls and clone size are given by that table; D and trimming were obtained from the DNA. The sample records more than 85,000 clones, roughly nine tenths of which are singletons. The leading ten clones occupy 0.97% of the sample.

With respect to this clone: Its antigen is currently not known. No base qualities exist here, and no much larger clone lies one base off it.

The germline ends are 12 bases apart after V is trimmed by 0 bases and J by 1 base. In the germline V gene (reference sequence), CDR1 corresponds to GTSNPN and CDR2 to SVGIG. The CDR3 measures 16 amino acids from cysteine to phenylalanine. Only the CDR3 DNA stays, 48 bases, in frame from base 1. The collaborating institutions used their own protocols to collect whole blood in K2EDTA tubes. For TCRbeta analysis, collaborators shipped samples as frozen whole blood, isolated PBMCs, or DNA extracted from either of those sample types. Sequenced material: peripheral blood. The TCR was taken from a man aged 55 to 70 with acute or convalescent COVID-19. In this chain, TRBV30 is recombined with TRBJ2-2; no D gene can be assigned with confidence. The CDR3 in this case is CAWSVHVGLNTGELFF. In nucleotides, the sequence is TGTGCCTGGAGTGTACATGTGGGCCTGAACACCGGGGAGCTGTTTTTT.